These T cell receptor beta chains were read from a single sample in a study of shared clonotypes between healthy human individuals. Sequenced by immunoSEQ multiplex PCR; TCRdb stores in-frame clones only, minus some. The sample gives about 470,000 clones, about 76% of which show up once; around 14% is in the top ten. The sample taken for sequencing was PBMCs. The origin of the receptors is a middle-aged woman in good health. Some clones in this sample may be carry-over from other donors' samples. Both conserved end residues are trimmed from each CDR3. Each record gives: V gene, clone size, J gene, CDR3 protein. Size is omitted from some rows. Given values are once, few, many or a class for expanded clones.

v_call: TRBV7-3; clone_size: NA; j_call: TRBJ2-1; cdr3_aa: ASSLSALAGVNEQF
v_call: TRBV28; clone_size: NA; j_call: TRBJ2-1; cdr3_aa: ASSLLGGSSYNEQF
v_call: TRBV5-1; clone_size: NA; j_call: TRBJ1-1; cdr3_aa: ASSLGHLNEAF
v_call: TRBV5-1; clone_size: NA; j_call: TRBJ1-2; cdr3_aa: ASSSGQPDYGYT
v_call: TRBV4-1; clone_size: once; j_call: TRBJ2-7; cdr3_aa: ASSRDLLSSYEQY
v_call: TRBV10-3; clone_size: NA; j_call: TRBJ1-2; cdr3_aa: AISLTGGLDGYT
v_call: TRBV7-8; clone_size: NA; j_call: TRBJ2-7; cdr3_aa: ASSLGQGHEQY
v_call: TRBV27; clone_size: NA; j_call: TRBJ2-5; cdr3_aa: ASSLSSAYQETQY
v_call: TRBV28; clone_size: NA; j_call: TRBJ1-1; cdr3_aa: ASSYRGGTEAF
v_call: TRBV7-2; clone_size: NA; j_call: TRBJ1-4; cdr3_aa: ASSLAGQPEKLF
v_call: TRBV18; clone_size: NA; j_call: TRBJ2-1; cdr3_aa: ASSPFPTSYNEQF
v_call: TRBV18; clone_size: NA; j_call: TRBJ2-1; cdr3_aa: ASSRSGLAGGNEQF
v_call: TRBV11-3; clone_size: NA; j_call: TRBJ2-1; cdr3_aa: ASSLEAGKGNEQF
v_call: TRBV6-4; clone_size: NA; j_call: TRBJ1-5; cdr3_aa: ASSESPGWDQPQH
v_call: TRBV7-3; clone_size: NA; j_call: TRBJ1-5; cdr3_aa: ASSSRQGRIRNQPQH
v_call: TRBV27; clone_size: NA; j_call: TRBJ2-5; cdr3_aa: ASSLLSQRETQY
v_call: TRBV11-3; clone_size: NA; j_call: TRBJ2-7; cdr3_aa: ASSLGDGYEQY
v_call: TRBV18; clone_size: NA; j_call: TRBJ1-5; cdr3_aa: ASSPPGRTNQPQH
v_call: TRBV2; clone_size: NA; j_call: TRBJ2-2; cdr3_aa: ASIKTGEGELF
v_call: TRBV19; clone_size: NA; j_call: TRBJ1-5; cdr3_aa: ASSTPQVDLDLNQPQH
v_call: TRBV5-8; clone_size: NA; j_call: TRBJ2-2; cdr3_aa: ASSFGAPTGELF
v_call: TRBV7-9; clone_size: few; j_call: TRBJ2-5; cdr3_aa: ASSLNLGETQY
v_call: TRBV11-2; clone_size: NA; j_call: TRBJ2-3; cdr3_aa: ASSLSLTSGRSTDTQY
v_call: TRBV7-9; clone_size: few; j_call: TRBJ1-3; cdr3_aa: ASSWGSGNTIY
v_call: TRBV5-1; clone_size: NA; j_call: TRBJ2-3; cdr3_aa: ASSPDHNTVTQY
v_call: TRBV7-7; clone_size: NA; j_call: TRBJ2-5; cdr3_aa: ASRDRGETQY